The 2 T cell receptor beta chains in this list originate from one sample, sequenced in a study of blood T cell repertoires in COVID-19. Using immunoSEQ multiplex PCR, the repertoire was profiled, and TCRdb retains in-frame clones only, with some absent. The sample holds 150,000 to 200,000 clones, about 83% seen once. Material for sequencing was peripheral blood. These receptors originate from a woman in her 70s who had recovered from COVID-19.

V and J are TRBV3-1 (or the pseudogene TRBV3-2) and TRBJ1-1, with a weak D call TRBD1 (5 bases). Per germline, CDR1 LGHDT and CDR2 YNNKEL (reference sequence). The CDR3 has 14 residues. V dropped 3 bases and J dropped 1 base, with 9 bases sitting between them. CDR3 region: CASSHWGPNTEAFF. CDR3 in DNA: TGTGCCAGCAGCCATTGGGGCCCGAACACTGAAGCTTTCTTT.

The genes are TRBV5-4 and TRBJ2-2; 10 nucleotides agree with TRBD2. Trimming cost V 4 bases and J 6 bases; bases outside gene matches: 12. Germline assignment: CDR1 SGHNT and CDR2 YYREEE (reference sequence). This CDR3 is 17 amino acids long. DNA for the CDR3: TGTGCCAGCAGCCTCGGGGTAGCGGGAGGCCGGGCCGGGGAGCTGTTTTTT. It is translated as CASSLGVAGGRAGELFF.